The 14 T cell receptor beta chains presented below share a single source sample, sequenced in a study of cytomegalovirus exposure and HLA in healthy donors. It was with 60 Vbeta and 13 Jbeta primers that the PCR ran. Sequencing was performed with immunoSEQ multiplex PCR; in TCRdb, only in-frame clones are kept and a portion is missing. This repertoire shows roughly 150,000 clones, approximately 82% found once; its top ten account for about 11%. Sample: PBMCs. The receptor set was obtained from a man aged 18 to 29 in good health and CMV-seropositive.

This chain links TRBV9 with TRBJ1-3; a weak D match, TRBD1 (5 bases). Germline CDR1 is SGDLS and CDR2 is YYNGEE. V was pared by 0 bases and J by 4 bases, with 17 bases between. This CDR3 comprises 17 residues. The CDR3 coding sequence is TGTGCCAGCAGCGTAGATGGCTCGGGGGTCAGAGGAAACACCATATATTTT. This codes for CASSVDGSGVRGNTIYF.

The chain recombines TRBV13 with TRBJ2-3; tentative D call: TRBD2 (6 bases). This CDR3 region has 16 residues. The germline V gene encodes CDR1 PRHDT and CDR2 FYEKMQ (reference sequence). The V and J ends lost 4 bases and 2 bases respectively, with 16 bases between them. The DNA of the CDR3 is TGTGCCAGCAGCTCCCCAGCCGGAGGGTCCACAGATACGCAGTATTTT. It encodes CASSSPAGGSTDTQYF. Combining the CDR3 with reference TRBV13 and TRBJ2-3 gives the whole variable domain AAGVIQSPRHLIKEKRETATLKCYPIPRHDTVYWYQQGPGQDPQFLISFYEKMQSDKGSIPDRFSAQQFSDYHSELNMSSLELGDSALYFCASSSPAGGSTDTQYFGPGTRLTVL.

This chain links TRBV30 with TRBJ2-2; D gene uncertain. Germline V gives CDR1 GTSNPN, CDR2 SVGIG (reference sequence). CDR3 size: 13 residues. The germline V and J ends were trimmed by 3 bases and 8 bases, with 13 bases remaining between them. CDR3 coding DNA: TGTGCCTGGAGCACACTGTGGCGGGGGGAGCTGTTTTTT. It codes for CAWSTLWRGELFF. Looking up the rest from reference TRBV30 and TRBJ2-2 gives the full variable domain: SQTIHQWPATLVQPVGSPLSLECTVEGTSNPNLYWYRQAAGRGLQLLFYSVGIGQISSEVPQNLSASRPQDRQFILSSKKLLLSDSGFYLCAWSTLWRGELFFGEGSRLTVL.

The chain has TRBV2 and TRBJ2-2; 9 bases are a match to TRBD2. The CDR3 length is 16 residues. CDR1 and CDR2 (germline): SNHLY, FYNNEI. After removal of 3 bases from V and 4 bases from J, the junction contained 6 bases not matched to a gene. CDR3 DNA: TGTGCCAGCAGTGATTCACCTAGCGGGGCCACCGGGGAGCTGTTTTTT. It is translated as CASSDSPSGATGELFF.

J is TRBJ1-2 and V is TRBV5-1, with 8 bases that match TRBD1. This CDR3 has 13 amino acids. Per the germline V gene, CDR1 is SGHRS and CDR2 is YFSETQ. After removal of 4 bases from V and 7 bases from J, the junction contained 6 bases not matched to a gene. CDR3 nucleotide sequence: TGCGCCAGCAGCATGACAGGGGCGGGTGGCTACACCTTC. This translates into CASSMTGAGGYTF.

The chain recombines TRBV28 with TRBJ2-1, with 13 bases matching TRBD2. Germline CDR1 is MDHEN and CDR2 is SYDVKM. This CDR3 comprises 17 residues. J lost 1 base, V lost 7 bases, and 7 bases had no gene match. The CDR3 spells CASTRTSGSRSYNEQFF. DNA for the CDR3: TGTGCCAGCACTAGGACTAGCGGGAGTCGTTCCTACAATGAGCAGTTCTTC.

The rearrangement joins TRBV28 to TRBJ1-2; tentative D call: TRBD1 (6 bases). V was shortened by 6 bases and J by 5 bases, with 16 bases between the two germline ends. The CDR3 is 14 residues long. Germline CDR1 is MDHEN and CDR2 is SYDVKM. The CDR3 bases are TGTGCCAGCAGCTCCACAAGGGGGAAATATGGCTACACCTTC. Its protein is CASSSTRGKYGYTF.

As DNA, the CDR3 is TGTGCCAGCAGGCCGGGGAACACTGAAGCTTTCTTT. This gives the protein CASRPGNTEAFF. V usage is TRBV28 and J usage is TRBJ1-1; no firm D call. This CDR3 spans 12 amino acids. CDR1 and CDR2 (germline): MDHEN, SYDVKM. V was clipped by 6 bases and J by 1 base, with 6 bases between them.

V gene TRBV6-1 combines with J gene TRBJ1-2; D remains ambiguous. Germline CDR1 reads MNHNS; CDR2 reads SASEGT. This CDR3 is built from 13 residues. V was cut by 7 bases and J by 2 bases, with 11 bases left in between. The CDR3 region has the DNA TGTGCCAGCACCAATACAATAAACTATGGCTACACCTTC. It codes for CASTNTINYGYTF.

The J gene is TRBJ2-7, the V gene TRBV10-2; 14 bases are shared with TRBD2. This CDR3 has 17 residues. Unmatched junction bases numbered 8, after V lost 4 bases and J lost 3 bases. Germline V CDR1 and CDR2: WSHSY, SAAADI. The CDR3 DNA reads TGCGCCAGCAGTGCCGGGACTAGCGGGAGAGGACTCTACGAGCAGTACTTC. Encoded protein: CASSAGTSGRGLYEQYF.

This clone was detected a few times. This sequence joins TRBV9 and TRBJ2-2; D is unclear. Trimming removed 0 bases from V and 3 bases from J, with 9 bases in between. Per germline, CDR1 SGDLS and CDR2 YYNGEE. CDR3 length: 15 amino acids. This CDR3 is CASSVDVTYTGELFF. The CDR3 DNA is TGTGCCAGCAGCGTAGATGTGACTTACACCGGGGAGCTGTTTTTT.

A word on this clone: This CDR3 is also generated by other DNA sequences in the sample. The chain carries TRBV19 and TRBJ2-7, with D possibly TRBD1 on 6 matching bases. This CDR3 comprises 13 residues. Germline CDR1 LNHDA, CDR2 SQIVND (reference sequence). The V gene lost 6 bases and the J gene lost 6 bases, with 15 bases spanning the gap. The chain's CDR3 is CASSPSTGLEQYF. The CDR3 bases are TGTGCCAGTAGCCCCTCCACAGGGCTCGAGCAGTACTTC.

This clone was counted between two and nine times. J is TRBJ2-7 and V is TRBV2; 10 nucleotides agree with TRBD2. Looked up from germline, CDR1 is SNHLY and CDR2 is FYNNEI. The CDR3 length is 15 residues. After removal of 6 bases from V and 4 bases from J, the junction contained 9 bases not matched to a gene. This CDR3 is CASSDSSGSVYEQYF. CDR3 sequence (DNA): TGTGCCAGCAGCGATTCTAGCGGGAGCGTATACGAGCAGTACTTC.

The chain links TRBV7-9 to TRBJ1-5; D perhaps matches TRBD1 (5 bases). The CDR3 extends over 15 amino acids. The V end was cut by 8 bases, the J end by 0 bases, with 14 bases between. Looked up from germline, CDR1 is SEHNR and CDR2 is FQNEAQ (reference sequence). DNA for the CDR3: TGTGCCAGCGATGGGGGGGAGAATAGCAATCAGCCCCAGCATTTT. It yields the protein CASDGGENSNQPQHF.